Below, 19 T cell receptor beta chains from the same sample are listed, as sequenced in a study of TIL therapy for anti-PD-1-resistant metastatic lung cancer. The time point was: pre-treatment sample, taken before nivolumab and TIL therapy. Sequencing used immunoSEQ v3. The repertoire was sequenced with immunoSEQ multiplex PCR; TCRdb's copy has only in-frame clones and lacks some. The table has 50,000 or so clones, around 80% seen once; the top ten hold about 5%. Sequencing used blood, obtained at baseline. The receptors here all came from a woman aged 30-79 years with non-small cell lung cancer.

The gene calls are TRBV7-6 and TRBJ1-1; TRBD1 might be the D (5 bases). Germline CDR1 reads SGHVS; CDR2 reads FNYEAQ. The CDR3 loop spans 13 amino acids. V shed 5 bases and J shed 1 base, with 8 bases lying between them. This CDR3 reads CASSIGQNTEAFF. CDR3 bases: TGTGCCAGCAGCATAGGACAGAACACTGAAGCTTTCTTT.

This chain joins TRBV10-2 and TRBJ2-6; D unresolved. The CDR3 is 13 residues long. Trimming stripped 8 bases from V and 0 bases from J, with 5 bases between. The germline CDR1 and CDR2 sequences are WSHSY and SAAADI. CDR3 amino acids: CASQSSGANVLTF. The CDR3 coding sequence is TGCGCCAGCCAGAGCTCTGGGGCCAACGTCCTGACTTTC.

The gene calls are TRBV18 and TRBJ2-3, with unresolved D. This CDR3 has 14 residues. Between the trimmed V and J ends, which lost 0 bases and 7 bases, there was a span of 11 bases. CDR1 and CDR2 (germline): KGHSH, LQKENI. CDR3 in amino acids: CASSPPSSRNTQYF. As DNA, the CDR3 is TGTGCCAGCTCACCACCGTCCTCGCGAAATACGCAGTATTTT.

The V gene is TRBV6-5, the J gene TRBJ2-7, with 7 positions matching TRBD2. V was clipped by 0 bases and J by 10 bases; unmatched bases: 6. Germline-derived CDR1 and CDR2 are MNHEY and SVGAGI. This CDR3 spans 13 amino acids. This CDR3 is CASSYSQRGTQYF. The CDR3, as DNA: TGTGCCAGCAGTTACTCTCAGCGGGGAACCCAGTACTTC.

The rearrangement uses TRBV5-4 and TRBJ2-7; 9 nucleotides agree with TRBD1. Per germline, CDR1 SGHNT and CDR2 YYREEE (reference sequence). V shed 4 bases, J shed 6 bases, and the junction held 14 bases outside the gene matches. The CDR3 runs to 16 residues. The CDR3 is CASSLPSPGTGTEQYF. As DNA, the CDR3 is TGTGCCAGCAGCCTACCTAGTCCCGGGACAGGGACCGAGCAGTACTTC.

This clone was observed a single time. The rearrangement uses TRBV5-4 and TRBJ2-3; no firm D call. The CDR3 runs to 13 residues. From germline, CDR1 is SGHNT and CDR2 YYREEE (reference sequence). Trimming shortened V by 10 bases and J by 1 base, and 13 bases separated the two germline ends. Here the CDR3 DNA reads TGTGCCTCAGAGACGCAGGGCACAGATACGCAGTATTTT. It yields the protein CASETQGTDTQYF. Together with reference TRBV5-4 and TRBJ2-3, the CDR3 gives the full variable domain: ETGVTQSPTHLIKTRGQQVTLRCSSQSGHNTVSWYQQALGQGPQFIFQYYREEENGRGNFPPRFSGLQFPNYSSELNVNALELDDSALYLCASETQGTDTQYFGPGTRLTVL.

This chain joins TRBV5-6 and TRBJ1-1, with D uncertain. Germline CDR1 SGHDT, CDR2 YYEEEE. Trimming left V 0 bases short and J 7 bases short, with 10 bases between. The length of the CDR3 is 13 residues. The CDR3 sequence: CASSLVGLLEAFF. The CDR3 DNA reads TGTGCCAGCAGCTTGGTCGGCCTTCTTGAAGCTTTCTTT.

The rearrangement links TRBV4-1 to TRBJ2-4; D perhaps matches TRBD2 (7 bases). The germline V gene encodes CDR1 MGHRA and CDR2 YSYEKL. Trimming took 3 bases from V and 1 from J, leaving 13 bases between them. This CDR3 spans 16 amino acids. The CDR3 is CASSHLGGRAKNIQYF. The DNA for the CDR3 is TGCGCCAGCAGCCACTTGGGGGGGCGGGCCAAAAACATTCAGTACTTC.

V and J are TRBV27 and TRBJ2-1, with TRBD1 identical over 7 bases. V was clipped by 6 bases and J by 5 bases; unmatched bases: 13. Germline assignment: CDR1 MNHEY and CDR2 SMNVEV (reference sequence). The CDR3 is 16 amino acids. The CDR3 DNA reads as TGTGCCAGCAGCCTCACACAGGGGAATGGGGACAATGAGCAGTTCTTC. It specifies CASSLTQGNGDNEQFF.

The chain employs TRBV11-2 and TRBJ1-1; D gene uncertain. CDR1 is SGHAT and CDR2 is FQNNGV in the germline V gene. V lost 4 bases to trimming and J lost 3 bases, with 9 bases between them. The CDR3 length is 13 residues. CDR3 nucleotide sequence: TGTGCCAGCAGCTGGAACACCGACACTGAAGCTTTCTTT. This sequence encodes CASSWNTDTEAFF.

In its sample, this clone was seen a few times. The DNA of the CDR3 is TGTGCCAGCATGGACAGCTCTGGAAACACCATATATTTT. Its translation is CASMDSSGNTIYF. The chain uses TRBV28 and TRBJ1-3, with a possible D match to TRBD1 (6 bases). Per germline, CDR1 MDHEN and CDR2 SYDVKM. V was shortened by 7 bases and J by 0 bases, with 7 bases between the two germline ends. This CDR3 has 13 residues.

This clone was recorded a few times. V is TRBV19 and J is TRBJ2-3; TRBD2 agrees at 9 bases. Losses at the gene ends were 5 bases for V and 3 bases for J; bases not matched to a gene: 6. The CDR3 contains 15 residues. Germline CDR1 LNHDA, CDR2 SQIVND (reference sequence). CDR3 sequence: CASSAPSGTTDTQYF. The CDR3 DNA follows: TGTGCCAGTAGTGCCCCTAGCGGGACAACAGATACGCAGTATTTT.

This sequence joins TRBV5-1 and TRBJ2-5, with a tentative D call TRBD1 (7 bases). The J call may be in error: the DNA end matches TRBJ2-7 better. Germline assignment: CDR1 SGHRS and CDR2 YFSETQ. The CDR3 runs to 14 residues. The CDR3 DNA reads as TGCGCCAGCAGCCCGGAGGGACAGACGTACGAGCAGTACTTC. Its translation is CASSPEGQTYEQYF.

This clone was observed once. The CDR3 sequence is CASSLGGSFTDTQYF. As DNA, the CDR3 is TGTGCCAGCAGCTTAGGCGGGAGCTTCACAGATACGCAGTATTTT. The chain joins TRBV11-3 to TRBJ2-3; TRBD2 aligns across 7 bases. This CDR3 region has 15 residues. The trim removed 1 base at V and 2 bases at J, leaving 3 bases unmatched. CDR1 is SGHNT, CDR2 YENEEA, per germline.

CDR3 residues: CASNIRDTYSGNTIYF. The CDR3 coding sequence is TGTGCCAGCAACATAAGGGACACGTACTCTGGAAACACCATATATTTT. The chain carries TRBV5-6 and TRBJ1-3, with D possibly matching TRBD1 (6 bases). Germline values: CDR1 SGHDT, CDR2 YYEEEE. The CDR3 runs to 16 residues. V lost 6 bases and J lost 0, with 16 bases in between.

The rearrangement uses TRBV28 and TRBJ2-1; D perhaps matches TRBD2 (7 bases). This CDR3 is built from 15 residues. Germline lookup yields CDR1 MDHEN and CDR2 SYDVKM. Trimming removed 5 bases at V and 8 bases at J, with 19 bases between. The CDR3 spells CASSLPGGPGHEQFF. CDR3 coding DNA: TGTGCCAGCAGTCTCCCCGGGGGGCCAGGACATGAGCAGTTCTTC.

The chain employs TRBV6-1 and TRBJ2-1, with D unresolved. The germline gives CDR1 MNHNS, CDR2 SASEGT. CDR3 length: 10 residues. V gave up 8 bases and J gave up 5 bases, with 4 bases separating them. The chain's CDR3 is CASDHNEQFF. In nucleotides, the CDR3 is TGTGCCAGCGATCACAATGAGCAGTTCTTC.

This clone appeared once. The rearrangement links TRBV7-2 to TRBJ1-3; TRBD1 agrees at 8 bases. V lost 0 bases and J lost 0; bases outside the gene matches: 4. This CDR3 is 17 amino acids long. CDR1 is SGHTA, CDR2 FQGNSA, per germline. The CDR3 DNA follows: TGTGCCAGCAGCTTAGCGCAGGGGGCAACCTCTGGAAACACCATATATTTT. It encodes CASSLAQGATSGNTIYF. Complete variable domain (other parts from reference TRBV7-2 and TRBJ1-3): GAGVSQSPSNKVTEKGKDVELRCDPISGHTALYWYRQSLGQGLEFLIYFQGNSAPDKSGLPSDRFSAERTGGSVSTLTIQRTQQEDSAVYLCASSLAQGATSGNTIYFGEGSWLTVV.

There are a few counts of this clone. The chain is built from TRBV5-8 and TRBJ2-7; D might be TRBD1 (6 bases). The CDR3 loop spans 13 amino acids. Trimming shortened V by 4 bases and J by 2 bases, and 10 bases separated the two germline ends. CDR1 and CDR2 from the germline V gene are SGHTS and YDEGEE. The CDR3, as DNA: TGTGCCAGCAGCCGCAGGGGAGCCTACGAGCAGTACTTC. It translates to CASSRRGAYEQYF.